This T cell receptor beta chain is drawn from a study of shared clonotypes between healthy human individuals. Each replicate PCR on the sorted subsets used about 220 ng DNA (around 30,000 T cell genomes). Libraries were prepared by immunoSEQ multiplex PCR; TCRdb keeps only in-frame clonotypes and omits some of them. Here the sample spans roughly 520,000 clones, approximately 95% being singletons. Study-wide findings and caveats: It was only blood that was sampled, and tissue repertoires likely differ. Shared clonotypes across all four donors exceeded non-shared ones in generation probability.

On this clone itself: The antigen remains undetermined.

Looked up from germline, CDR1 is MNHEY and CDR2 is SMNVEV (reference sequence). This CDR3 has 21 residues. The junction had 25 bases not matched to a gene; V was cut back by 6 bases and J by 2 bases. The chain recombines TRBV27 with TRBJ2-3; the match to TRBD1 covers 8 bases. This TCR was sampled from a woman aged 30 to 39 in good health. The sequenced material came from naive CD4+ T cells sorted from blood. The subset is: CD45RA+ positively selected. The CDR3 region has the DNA TGTGCCAGCAGCCTTAGACAGGGGACTTTCTCCGGGACGCTAAACACAGATACGCAGTATTTT. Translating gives CASSLRQGTFSGTLNTDTQYF.